This T cell receptor beta chain comes out of a study of cytomegalovirus exposure and HLA in healthy donors. The PCR ran on 60 Vbeta and 13 Jbeta primers. TCRdb keeps only in-frame clones here, not all; method: immunoSEQ multiplex PCR. In the table there are around 190,000 clones, roughly 85% of which are singletons. The CDR3 extends over 15 amino acids. Losses at the gene ends were 2 bases for V and 3 bases for J; bases not matched to a gene: 4. Germline CDR1 and CDR2: SGHRS and YFSETQ. The chain is built from TRBV5-1 and TRBJ2-5; 10 nucleotides align to TRBD2. The clonotype originates from a woman in her thirties in good health and CMV-seropositive. Sequences were obtained from PBMCs. The CDR3 loop reads CASSFTAGGEETQYF. Here the CDR3 DNA reads TGCGCCAGCAGCTTCACAGCGGGGGGGGAAGAGACCCAGTACTTC.